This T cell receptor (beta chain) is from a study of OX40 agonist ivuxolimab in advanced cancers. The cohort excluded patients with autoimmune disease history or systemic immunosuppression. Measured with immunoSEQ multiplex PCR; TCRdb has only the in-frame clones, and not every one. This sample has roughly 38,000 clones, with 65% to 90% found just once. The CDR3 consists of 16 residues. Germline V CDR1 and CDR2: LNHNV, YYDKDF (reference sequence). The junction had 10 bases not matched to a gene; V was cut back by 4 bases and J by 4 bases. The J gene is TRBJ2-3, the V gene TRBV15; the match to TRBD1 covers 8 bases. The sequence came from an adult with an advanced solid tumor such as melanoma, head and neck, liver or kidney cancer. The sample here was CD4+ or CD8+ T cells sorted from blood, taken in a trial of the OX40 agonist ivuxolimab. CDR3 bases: TGTGCCACCAGCATCAGGGGCAGGGGGCGAGCAGATACGCAGTATTTT. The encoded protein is CATSIRGRGRADTQYF.